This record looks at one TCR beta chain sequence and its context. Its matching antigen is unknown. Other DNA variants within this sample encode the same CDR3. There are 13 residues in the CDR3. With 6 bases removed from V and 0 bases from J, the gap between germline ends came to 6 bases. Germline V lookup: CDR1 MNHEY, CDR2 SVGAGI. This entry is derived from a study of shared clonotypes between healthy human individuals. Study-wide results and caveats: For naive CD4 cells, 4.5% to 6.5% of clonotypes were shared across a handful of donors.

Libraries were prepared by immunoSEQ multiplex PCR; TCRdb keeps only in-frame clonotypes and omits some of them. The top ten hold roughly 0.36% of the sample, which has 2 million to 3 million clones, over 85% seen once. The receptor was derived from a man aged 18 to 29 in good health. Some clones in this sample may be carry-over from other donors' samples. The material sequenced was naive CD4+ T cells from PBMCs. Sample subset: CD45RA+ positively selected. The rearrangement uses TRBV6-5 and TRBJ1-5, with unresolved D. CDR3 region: CASSSYSNQPQHF. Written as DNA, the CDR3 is TGTGCCAGCAGCTCATATAGCAATCAGCCCCAGCATTTT.